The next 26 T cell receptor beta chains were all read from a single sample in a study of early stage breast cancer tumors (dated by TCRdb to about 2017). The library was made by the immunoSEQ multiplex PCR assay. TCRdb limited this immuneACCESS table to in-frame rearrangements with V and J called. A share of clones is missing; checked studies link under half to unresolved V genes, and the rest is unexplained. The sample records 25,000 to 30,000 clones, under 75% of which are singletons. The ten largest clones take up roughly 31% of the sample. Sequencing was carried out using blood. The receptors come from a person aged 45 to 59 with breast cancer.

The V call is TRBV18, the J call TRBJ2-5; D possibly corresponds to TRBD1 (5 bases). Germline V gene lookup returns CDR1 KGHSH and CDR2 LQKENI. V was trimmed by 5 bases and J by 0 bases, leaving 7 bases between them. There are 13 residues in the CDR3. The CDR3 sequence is CASSGAHQETQYF. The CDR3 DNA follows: TGTGCCAGCTCAGGGGCCCACCAAGAGACCCAGTACTTC. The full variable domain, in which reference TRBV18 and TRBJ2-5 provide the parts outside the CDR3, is NAGVMQNPRHLVRRRGQEARLRCSPMKGHSHVYWYRQLPEEGLKFMVYLQKENIIDESGMPKERFSAEFPKEGPSILRIQQVVRGDSAAYFCASSGAHQETQYFGPGTRLLVL.

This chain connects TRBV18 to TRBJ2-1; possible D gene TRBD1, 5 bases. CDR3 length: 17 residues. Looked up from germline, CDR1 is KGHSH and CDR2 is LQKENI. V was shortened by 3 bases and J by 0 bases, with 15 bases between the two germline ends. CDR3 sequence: CASSPIQVSPSYNEQFF. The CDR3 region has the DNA TGTGCCAGCTCACCGATACAGGTATCCCCCTCCTACAATGAGCAGTTCTTC.

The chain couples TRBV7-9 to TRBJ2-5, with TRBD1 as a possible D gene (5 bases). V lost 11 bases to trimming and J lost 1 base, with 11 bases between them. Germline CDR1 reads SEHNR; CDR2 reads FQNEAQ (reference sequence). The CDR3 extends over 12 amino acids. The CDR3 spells CAGAAVQETQYF. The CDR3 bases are TGTGCCGGGGCTGCAGTCCAAGAGACCCAGTACTTC.

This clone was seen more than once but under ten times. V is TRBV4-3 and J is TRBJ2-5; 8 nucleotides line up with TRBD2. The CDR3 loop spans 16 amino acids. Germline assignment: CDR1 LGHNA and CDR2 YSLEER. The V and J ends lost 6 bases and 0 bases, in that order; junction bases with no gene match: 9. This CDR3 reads CASSRDRTSYQETQYF. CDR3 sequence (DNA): TGCGCCAGCAGTCGGGATCGGACTAGCTACCAAGAGACCCAGTACTTC.

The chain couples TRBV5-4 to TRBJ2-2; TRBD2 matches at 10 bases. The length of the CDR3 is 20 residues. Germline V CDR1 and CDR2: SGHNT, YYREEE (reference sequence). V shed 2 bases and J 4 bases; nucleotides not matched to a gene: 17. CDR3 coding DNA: TGTGCCAGCAGCTTAGGTTCCCCACTTCTAGCGGGAGCGGGCACCGGGGAGCTGTTTTTT. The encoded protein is CASSLGSPLLAGAGTGELFF.

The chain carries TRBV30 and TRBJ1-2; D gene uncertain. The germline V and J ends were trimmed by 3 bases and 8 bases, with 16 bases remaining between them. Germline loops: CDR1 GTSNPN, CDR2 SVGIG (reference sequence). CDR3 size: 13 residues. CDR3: CAWRPGDYSGYTF. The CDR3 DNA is TGTGCCTGGAGGCCCGGGGATTATAGCGGCTACACCTTC. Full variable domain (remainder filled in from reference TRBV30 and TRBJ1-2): SQTIHQWPATLVQPVGSPLSLECTVEGTSNPNLYWYRQAAGRGLQLLFYSVGIGQISSEVPQNLSASRPQDRQFILSSKKLLLSDSGFYLCAWRPGDYSGYTFGSGTRLTVV.

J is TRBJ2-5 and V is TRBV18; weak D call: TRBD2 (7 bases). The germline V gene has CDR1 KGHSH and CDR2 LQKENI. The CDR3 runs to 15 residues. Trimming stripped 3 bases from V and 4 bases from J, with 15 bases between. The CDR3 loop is CASSPPGGQLETQYF. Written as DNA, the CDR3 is TGTGCCAGCTCACCTCCGGGGGGCCAGTTAGAGACCCAGTACTTC.

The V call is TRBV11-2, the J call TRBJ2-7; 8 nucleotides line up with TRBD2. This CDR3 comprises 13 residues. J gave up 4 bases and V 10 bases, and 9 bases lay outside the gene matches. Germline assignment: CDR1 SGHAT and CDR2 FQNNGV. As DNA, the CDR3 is TGTGCCACAACCGCGGGGGGCGGGTACGAGCAGTACTTC. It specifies CATTAGGGYEQYF. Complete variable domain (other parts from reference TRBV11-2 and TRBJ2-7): EAGVAQSPRYKIIEKRQSVAFWCNPISGHATLYWYQQILGQGPKLLIQFQNNGVVDDSQLPKDRFSAERLKGVDSTLKIQPAKLEDSAVYLCATTAGGGYEQYFGPGTRLTVT.

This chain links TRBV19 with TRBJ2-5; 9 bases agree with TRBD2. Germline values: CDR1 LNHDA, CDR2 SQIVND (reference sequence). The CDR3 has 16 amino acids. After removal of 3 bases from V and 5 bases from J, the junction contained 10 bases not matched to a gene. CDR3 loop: CASSIGAGGLGETQYF. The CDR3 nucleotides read TGTGCCAGTAGTATTGGTGCGGGAGGGTTGGGGGAGACCCAGTACTTC.

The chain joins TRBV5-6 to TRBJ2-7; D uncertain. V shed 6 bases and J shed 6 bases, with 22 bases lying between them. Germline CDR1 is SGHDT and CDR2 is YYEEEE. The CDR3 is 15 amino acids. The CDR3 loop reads CASTWGARLLSEQYF. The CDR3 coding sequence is TGTGCCAGCACCTGGGGTGCGCGCCTCCTAAGCGAGCAGTACTTC.

The CDR3 sequence is CASHWLAGDLGNIQYF. In DNA, the CDR3 is TGTGCCAGCCACTGGCTAGCGGGAGATCTGGGAAACATTCAGTACTTC. This rearrangement joins TRBV5-6 to TRBJ2-4; the match to TRBD2 covers 10 bases. Germline CDR1 reads SGHDT; CDR2 reads YYEEEE. Trimming at V came to 7 bases and at J to 6 bases, leaving 13 bases not matched to a gene. The CDR3 has 16 amino acids.

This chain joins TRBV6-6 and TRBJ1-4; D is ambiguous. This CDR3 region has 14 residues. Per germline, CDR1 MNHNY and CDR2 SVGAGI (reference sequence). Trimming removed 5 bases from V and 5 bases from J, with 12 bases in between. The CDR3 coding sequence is TGTGCCAGCAGTCCCACATGGCAGAATGAAAAACTGTTTTTT. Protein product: CASSPTWQNEKLFF.

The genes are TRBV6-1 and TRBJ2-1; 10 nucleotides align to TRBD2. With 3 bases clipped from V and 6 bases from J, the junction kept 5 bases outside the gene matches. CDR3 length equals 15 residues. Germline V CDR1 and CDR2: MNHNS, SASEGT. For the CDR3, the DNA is TGTGCCAGCAGTGAGCTAGCGGGAGTTCTCAATGAGCAGTTCTTC. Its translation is CASSELAGVLNEQFF.

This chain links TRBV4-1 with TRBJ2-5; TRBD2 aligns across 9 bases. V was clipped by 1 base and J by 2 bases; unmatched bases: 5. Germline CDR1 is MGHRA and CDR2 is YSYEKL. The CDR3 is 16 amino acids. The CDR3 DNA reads TGCGCCAGCAGCCAAGGGGCTAGCGGGGCTCAAGAGACCCAGTACTTC. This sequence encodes CASSQGASGAQETQYF.

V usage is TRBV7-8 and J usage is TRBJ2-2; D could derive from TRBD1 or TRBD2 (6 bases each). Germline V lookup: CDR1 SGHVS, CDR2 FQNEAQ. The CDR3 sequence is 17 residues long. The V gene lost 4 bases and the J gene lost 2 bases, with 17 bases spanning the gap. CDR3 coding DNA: TGTGCCAGCAGCTCAGGGGACTTCTGGTCAAACACCGGGGAGCTGTTTTTT. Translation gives CASSSGDFWSNTGELFF.

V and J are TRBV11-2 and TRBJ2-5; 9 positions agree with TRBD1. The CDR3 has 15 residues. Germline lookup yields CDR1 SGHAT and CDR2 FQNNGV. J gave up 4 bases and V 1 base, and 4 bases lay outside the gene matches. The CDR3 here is CASSLGQGGGETQYF. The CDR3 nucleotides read TGTGCCAGCAGCTTAGGACAGGGGGGGGGAGAGACCCAGTACTTC.

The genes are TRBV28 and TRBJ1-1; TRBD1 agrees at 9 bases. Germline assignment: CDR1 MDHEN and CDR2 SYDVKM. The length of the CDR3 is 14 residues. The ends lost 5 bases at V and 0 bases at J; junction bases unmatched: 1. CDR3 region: CASSRDRVNTEAFF. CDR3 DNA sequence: TGTGCCAGCAGTAGGGACAGGGTGAACACTGAAGCTTTCTTT.

The CDR3 region is CASSFPSTNEKLFF. CDR3 DNA sequence: TGTGCCAGCAGTTTCCCTTCAACTAATGAAAAACTGTTTTTT. This rearrangement joins TRBV6-6 to TRBJ1-4; D remains unclear. The V gene's germline CDR1 is MNHNY and CDR2 SVGAGI (reference sequence). The CDR3 length is 14 residues. Trimming pared 4 bases from V and 0 bases from J, leaving 6 bases between.

The CDR3 nucleotides read TGTGCCAGTAGTATACGGTTAGGGGGAAGCACAGATACGCAGTATTTT. It encodes CASSIRLGGSTDTQYF. The rearrangement uses TRBV19 and TRBJ2-3; weak D call: TRBD1 (6 bases). CDR1 is LNHDA, CDR2 SQIVND, per germline (reference sequence). CDR3 length: 16 amino acids. V was pared by 2 bases and J by 0 bases, with 12 bases between.

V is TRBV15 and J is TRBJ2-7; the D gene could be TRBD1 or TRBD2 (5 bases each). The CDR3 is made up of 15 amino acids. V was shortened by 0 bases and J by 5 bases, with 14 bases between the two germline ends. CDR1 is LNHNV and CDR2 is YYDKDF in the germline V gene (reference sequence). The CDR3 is CATSRDHGGSDEQYF. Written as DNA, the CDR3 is TGTGCCACCAGCAGAGATCATGGGGGTTCGGACGAGCAGTACTTC. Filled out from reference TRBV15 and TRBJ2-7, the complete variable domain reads DAMVIQNPRYQVTQFGKPVTLSCSQTLNHNVMYWYQQKSSQAPKLLFHYYDKDFNNEADTPDNFQSRRPNTSFCFLDIRSPGLGDTAMYLCATSRDHGGSDEQYFGPGTRLTVT.

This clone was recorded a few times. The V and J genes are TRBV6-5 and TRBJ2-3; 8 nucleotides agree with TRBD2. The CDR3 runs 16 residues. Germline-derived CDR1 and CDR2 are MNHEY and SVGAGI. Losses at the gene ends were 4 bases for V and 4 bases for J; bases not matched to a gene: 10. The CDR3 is CASSFQAGVEADTQYF. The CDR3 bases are TGTGCCAGCAGTTTCCAAGCGGGAGTAGAGGCAGATACGCAGTATTTT.

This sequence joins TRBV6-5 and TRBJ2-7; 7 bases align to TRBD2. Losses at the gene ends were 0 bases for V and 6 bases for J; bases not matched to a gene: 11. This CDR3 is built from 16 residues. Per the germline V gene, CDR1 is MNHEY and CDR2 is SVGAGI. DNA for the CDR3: TGTGCCAGCAGTTACTCGACGGGGAGGGGACTACCCGAGCAGTACTTC. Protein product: CASSYSTGRGLPEQYF.

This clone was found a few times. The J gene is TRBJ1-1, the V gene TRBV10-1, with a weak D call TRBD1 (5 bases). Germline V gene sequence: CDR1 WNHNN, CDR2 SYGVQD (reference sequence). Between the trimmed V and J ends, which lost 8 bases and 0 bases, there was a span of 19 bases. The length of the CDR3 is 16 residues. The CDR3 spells CASQVIRGGMNTEAFF. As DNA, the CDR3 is TGCGCCAGCCAGGTGATAAGGGGCGGCATGAACACTGAAGCTTTCTTT.

Here the CDR3 reads CASSQVRGDEQYF. As DNA, the CDR3 is TGCGCCAGCAGCCAAGTAAGAGGTGACGAGCAGTACTTC. The chain is built from TRBV4-1 and TRBJ2-7; no firm D call. V was trimmed by 1 base and J by 5 bases, leaving 9 bases between them. The CDR3 has 13 residues. From germline, CDR1 is MGHRA and CDR2 YSYEKL.

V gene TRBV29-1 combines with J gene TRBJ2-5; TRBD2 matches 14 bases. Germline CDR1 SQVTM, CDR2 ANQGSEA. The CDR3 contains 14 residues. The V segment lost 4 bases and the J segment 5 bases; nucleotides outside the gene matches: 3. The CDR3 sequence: CSVGLAGGQETQYF. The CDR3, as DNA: TGCAGCGTTGGACTAGCGGGAGGGCAGGAGACCCAGTACTTC.

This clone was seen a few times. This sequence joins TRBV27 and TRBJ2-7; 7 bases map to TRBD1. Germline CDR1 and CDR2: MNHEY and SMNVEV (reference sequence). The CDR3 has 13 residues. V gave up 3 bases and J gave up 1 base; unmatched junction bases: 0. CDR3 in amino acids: CASSLGQSYEQYF. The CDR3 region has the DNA TGTGCCAGCAGTTTGGGACAGTCCTACGAGCAGTACTTC.